Listed below are T cell receptor beta chains from one sample, sequenced in a study of regulatory T cells in long-lasting Graves disease. From the multiplex PCR reads, TCRdb called clonotypes with MiXCR, one entry per CDR3 protein. The repertoire holds approximately 400,000 distinct CDR3 sequences, with roughly 16% as singletons. This material consisted of peripheral blood mononuclear cells (PBMCs), taken at new diagnosis, from a patient treated with antithyroid drugs. The source is a female donor with Graves disease. Both conserved end residues are part of each CDR3. The order of the fields is J gene, clone size, V gene, D gene, CDR3 DNA, CDR3 protein. A D gene is named only where the DNA matches it firmly. Clone size, where shown, is once, few, many, or a class for clones that have expanded.

j_call: TRBJ1-3; clone_size: many; v_call: TRBV12-3/TRBV12-4; d_call: -; cdr3_nt: TGTGCCAGCAGACGTCCACAGCGGAGCTCTGGAAACACCATATATTTT; cdr3_aa: CASRRPQRSSGNTIYF
j_call: TRBJ1-1; clone_size: -; v_call: TRBV2; d_call: TRBD1; cdr3_nt: TGTGCCAGCTCCGACGGACAGGGGATCACTGAAGCTTTCTTT; cdr3_aa: CASSDGQGITEAFF
j_call: TRBJ1-2; clone_size: many; v_call: TRBV2; d_call: TRBD1; cdr3_nt: TGTGCCAGCAGTGAACATTGGACAGGGGCTAACTATGGCTACACCTTC; cdr3_aa: CASSEHWTGANYGYTF
j_call: TRBJ2-1; clone_size: -; v_call: TRBV4-1; d_call: TRBD2; cdr3_nt: TGCGCCAGCAGCCAAGCCCCGGATCTAGGACTAGGAAACAATGAGCAGTTCTTC; cdr3_aa: CASSQAPDLGLGNNEQFF
j_call: TRBJ2-1; clone_size: many; v_call: TRBV28; d_call: -; cdr3_nt: TGTGCCAGCAACGAAGGGAATGAGCAGTTCTTC; cdr3_aa: CASNEGNEQFF
j_call: TRBJ2-6; clone_size: few; v_call: TRBV4-3; d_call: TRBD1; cdr3_nt: TGCGCCAGCAGCCCGGGACAGGCGAAATTCTCTGGGGCCAACGTCCTGACTTTC; cdr3_aa: CASSPGQAKFSGANVLTF
j_call: TRBJ2-5; clone_size: -; v_call: TRBV11-2; d_call: TRBD1; cdr3_nt: TGTGCCAGCTCACCACCGACCGACAGGGCGGTGGAAGAGACCCAGTACTTC; cdr3_aa: CASSPPTDRAVEETQYF
j_call: TRBJ2-3; clone_size: -; v_call: TRBV27; d_call: TRBD1; cdr3_nt: TGTGCCAGCAGTTCCCGACAGGGGGCGATAGATACGCAGTATTTT; cdr3_aa: CASSSRQGAIDTQYF
j_call: TRBJ1-2; clone_size: many; v_call: TRBV20-1; d_call: -; cdr3_nt: TGCAGTGCCCCTGACACTGTAAACTATGGCTACACCTTC; cdr3_aa: CSAPDTVNYGYTF
j_call: TRBJ1-2; clone_size: many; v_call: TRBV28; d_call: TRBD1; cdr3_nt: TGTGCCAGCAGAGACAGGGGGAAGGGTAGGCCCTATGGCTACACCTTC; cdr3_aa: CASRDRGKGRPYGYTF
j_call: TRBJ2-3; clone_size: -; v_call: TRBV19; d_call: TRBD1; cdr3_nt: TGTGCCAGTAGTATAGACCCCCTGGACAGGGGGTTCACAGATACGCAGTATTTT; cdr3_aa: CASSIDPLDRGFTDTQYF
j_call: TRBJ1-1; clone_size: many; v_call: TRBV27; d_call: -; cdr3_nt: TGTGCCAGCAGTTTATCTCTGGATTCAGCGAACACTGAAGCTTTCTTT; cdr3_aa: CASSLSLDSANTEAFF
j_call: TRBJ2-1; clone_size: many; v_call: TRBV12-5; d_call: -; cdr3_nt: TGTGCTAGTGGTTCAAACCCGGACTACAATGAGCAGTTCTTC; cdr3_aa: CASGSNPDYNEQFF
j_call: TRBJ2-7; clone_size: -; v_call: TRBV29-1; d_call: -; cdr3_nt: TGCAGCGCTTCCGGACAGCACTACGAGCAGTACTTC; cdr3_aa: CSASGQHYEQYF
j_call: TRBJ1-5; clone_size: many; v_call: TRBV10-2; d_call: TRBD1; cdr3_nt: TGCGCCAGCAATCAGGGGGCCGGTCAGCCCCAGCATTTT; cdr3_aa: CASNQGAGQPQHF
j_call: TRBJ2-5; clone_size: many; v_call: TRBV11-2; d_call: -; cdr3_nt: TGTGCCAGCAGCCCGGACGGCTACAGGAAGACCCAGTACTTC; cdr3_aa: CASSPDGYRKTQYF
j_call: TRBJ1-1; clone_size: many; v_call: TRBV6-9; d_call: -; cdr3_nt: TGTGCCAGCAGTTACTTCGCTTTCTTT; cdr3_aa: CASSYFAFF
j_call: TRBJ2-3; clone_size: -; v_call: TRBV7-2; d_call: -; cdr3_nt: TGTGCCAGCAGCTTCTACACAGATACGCAGTATTTT; cdr3_aa: CASSFYTDTQYF
j_call: TRBJ1-1; clone_size: -; v_call: TRBV7-9; d_call: -; cdr3_nt: TGTGCCAGCAGCTTAGGAACGCTGGTCAGGGGCGCCGACACTGAAGCTTCCTTT; cdr3_aa: CASSLGTLVRGADTEASF
j_call: TRBJ1-1; clone_size: -; v_call: TRBV12-3/TRBV12-4; d_call: -; cdr3_nt: TGTGCCAGCAGTTTAGGGTACGTAGAAGCTTTCTTT; cdr3_aa: CASSLGYVEAFF
j_call: TRBJ2-1; clone_size: many; v_call: TRBV5-1; d_call: TRBD2; cdr3_nt: TGCGCCAGCAGCTTGGCCAGGACTAGCATTCCCTACAATGAGCAGTTCTTC; cdr3_aa: CASSLARTSIPYNEQFF
j_call: TRBJ2-7; clone_size: many; v_call: TRBV6-2/TRBV6-3; d_call: TRBD2; cdr3_nt: TGTGCCAGCAGTTATTCGGGAGGACGGCTTGCCTACGAGCAGTACTTC; cdr3_aa: CASSYSGGRLAYEQYF
j_call: TRBJ2-1; clone_size: many; v_call: TRBV6-1; d_call: TRBD1; cdr3_nt: TGTGCCACCAGCCCGGGACAGGGCTCCTACAATGAGCAGTTCTTC; cdr3_aa: CATSPGQGSYNEQFF
j_call: TRBJ1-2; clone_size: many; v_call: TRBV4-3; d_call: -; cdr3_nt: TGCGCCAGCAGCCAAGATCTTGACGGTGACTATGGCTACACCTTC; cdr3_aa: CASSQDLDGDYGYTF
j_call: TRBJ1-2; clone_size: many; v_call: TRBV28; d_call: TRBD1; cdr3_nt: TGTGCCAGCAGTGCCCCGGGACAGGGCTTTAACTATGGCTACACCTTC; cdr3_aa: CASSAPGQGFNYGYTF
j_call: TRBJ1-1; clone_size: few; v_call: TRBV6-5; d_call: -; cdr3_nt: TGTGCCAGCAGTTACCCGATAGATGAGGTCGACTTCTCGAACACTGAAGCTTTCTTT; cdr3_aa: CASSYPIDEVDFSNTEAFF
j_call: TRBJ1-2; clone_size: many; v_call: TRBV6-1; d_call: -; cdr3_nt: TGTGCCATCCAGACAGGAAACTATGGCTACACCTTC; cdr3_aa: CAIQTGNYGYTF
j_call: TRBJ2-7; clone_size: many; v_call: TRBV2; d_call: TRBD1; cdr3_nt: TGTGCCAGCGTAAGGGACAGGGCTTACGAGCAGTACTTC; cdr3_aa: CASVRDRAYEQYF
j_call: TRBJ1-2; clone_size: many; v_call: TRBV7-2; d_call: -; cdr3_nt: TGTGCCAGCAGCTTAGCCACTGGGATGGACTATGGCTACACCTTC; cdr3_aa: CASSLATGMDYGYTF
j_call: TRBJ2-7; clone_size: many; v_call: TRBV7-9; d_call: -; cdr3_nt: TGTGCCAGCAGCTCCTCGGCGGGGCAGGCAGGGTACGAGCAGTACTTC; cdr3_aa: CASSSSAGQAGYEQYF
j_call: TRBJ1-4; clone_size: many; v_call: TRBV5-4; d_call: -; cdr3_nt: TGTGCCAGCAGCTTGGAAGTGGGGGAAAAACTGTTTTTT; cdr3_aa: CASSLEVGEKLFF
j_call: TRBJ1-5; clone_size: many; v_call: TRBV9; d_call: -; cdr3_nt: TGTGCCAGCAGCGGACACGGGGAGGACGTGCCCCAGCATTTT; cdr3_aa: CASSGHGEDVPQHF
j_call: TRBJ2-7; clone_size: -; v_call: TRBV4-3; d_call: TRBD1; cdr3_nt: TGCGCCAGCAGCCAAATGACAGGGGCCTCCTACGAGCAGTACTTC; cdr3_aa: CASSQMTGASYEQYF
j_call: TRBJ2-5; clone_size: few; v_call: TRBV5-4; d_call: TRBD2; cdr3_nt: TGTGCCAGCAGCTTGAGCGCGGGGGCGGGAGGAGAGACCCAGTACTTC; cdr3_aa: CASSLSAGAGGETQYF
j_call: TRBJ2-1; clone_size: many; v_call: TRBV11-2; d_call: -; cdr3_nt: TGTGCCAGCAGCCCGCCAAGGTGGAGCTCCTACAATGAGCAGTTCTTC; cdr3_aa: CASSPPRWSSYNEQFF
j_call: TRBJ1-4; clone_size: -; v_call: TRBV11-2; d_call: -; cdr3_nt: TGTGCCAGCAGCTTGGGGGCACAGAGTGAGGAAAAACTGTTTTTT; cdr3_aa: CASSLGAQSEEKLFF
j_call: TRBJ2-5; clone_size: -; v_call: TRBV20-1; d_call: TRBD2; cdr3_nt: TGCAGTGCTAGAGATCTTCTCAGGCTAGCGGGACTATATCAGACCCAGTACTTC; cdr3_aa: CSARDLLRLAGLYQTQYF
j_call: TRBJ2-1; clone_size: many; v_call: TRBV5-1; d_call: TRBD2; cdr3_nt: TGCGCCAGCAGCTCTAACACGGGCGGGAGCGGTGAGCAGTTCTTC; cdr3_aa: CASSSNTGGSGEQFF
j_call: TRBJ2-6; clone_size: many; v_call: TRBV20-1; d_call: TRBD1; cdr3_nt: TGCAGTGCAGGGACAGGGGACGGGGCCAACGTCCTGACTTTC; cdr3_aa: CSAGTGDGANVLTF
j_call: TRBJ2-5; clone_size: -; v_call: TRBV12-3/TRBV12-4; d_call: -; cdr3_nt: TGTGCCAGCAGCCAGAGGGCGGAGACCCAGTACTTC; cdr3_aa: CASSQRAETQYF
j_call: TRBJ2-1; clone_size: many; v_call: TRBV4-3; d_call: -; cdr3_nt: TGCGCCAGCAGCTCTACTAGGGGTGAGCAGTTCTTC; cdr3_aa: CASSSTRGEQFF
j_call: TRBJ2-1; clone_size: few; v_call: TRBV15; d_call: -; cdr3_nt: TGTGCCACCAGCAGAGGGACAGACCCTGTGGAGTTCTTC; cdr3_aa: CATSRGTDPVEFF
j_call: TRBJ2-3; clone_size: few; v_call: TRBV10-3; d_call: TRBD2; cdr3_nt: TGTGCCATTGCTAGCGGGACTTCGTCGGATACGCAGTATTTT; cdr3_aa: CAIASGTSSDTQYF
j_call: TRBJ2-3; clone_size: few; v_call: TRBV6-1; d_call: TRBD2; cdr3_nt: TGTGCCAGCAGTCGCGCCGCCGGCGGGAGGACAGATACGCAGTATTTT; cdr3_aa: CASSRAAGGRTDTQYF
j_call: TRBJ1-2; clone_size: many; v_call: TRBV12-3/TRBV12-4; d_call: -; cdr3_nt: TGTGCCAGCAGTTTAACGGGACATAATGGCTACACCTTC; cdr3_aa: CASSLTGHNGYTF
j_call: TRBJ2-5; clone_size: many; v_call: TRBV11-2; d_call: -; cdr3_nt: TGTGCCAGCAGCTTAGGAGGGGCCGGCCAAGAGACCCAGTACTTC; cdr3_aa: CASSLGGAGQETQYF